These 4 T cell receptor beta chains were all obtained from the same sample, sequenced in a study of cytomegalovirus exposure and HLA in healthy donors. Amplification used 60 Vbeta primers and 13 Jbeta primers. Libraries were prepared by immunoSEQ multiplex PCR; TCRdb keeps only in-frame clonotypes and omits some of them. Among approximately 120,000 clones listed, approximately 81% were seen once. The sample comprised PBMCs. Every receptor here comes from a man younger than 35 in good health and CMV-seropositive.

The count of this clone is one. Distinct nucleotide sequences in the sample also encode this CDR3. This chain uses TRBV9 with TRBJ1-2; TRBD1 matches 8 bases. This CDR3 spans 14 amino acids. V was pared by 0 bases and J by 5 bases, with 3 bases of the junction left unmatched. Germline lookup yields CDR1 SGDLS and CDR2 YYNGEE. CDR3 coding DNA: TGTGCCAGCAGCGTAGGGACAGGGAGGTATGGCTACACCTTC. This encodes CASSVGTGRYGYTF.

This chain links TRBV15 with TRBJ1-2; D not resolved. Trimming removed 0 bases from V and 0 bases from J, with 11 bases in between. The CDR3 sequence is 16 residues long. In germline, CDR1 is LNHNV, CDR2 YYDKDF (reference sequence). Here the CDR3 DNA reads TGTGCCACCAGCAGAGAGCGGATAGAAGCTAACTATGGCTACACCTTC. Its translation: CATSRERIEANYGYTF.

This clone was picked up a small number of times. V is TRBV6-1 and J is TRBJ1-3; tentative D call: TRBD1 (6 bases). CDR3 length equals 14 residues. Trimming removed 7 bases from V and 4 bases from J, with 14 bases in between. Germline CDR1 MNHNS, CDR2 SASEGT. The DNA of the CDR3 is TGTGCCAGCACTCTACAGGGACAAGGAAACACCATATATTTT. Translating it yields CASTLQGQGNTIYF.

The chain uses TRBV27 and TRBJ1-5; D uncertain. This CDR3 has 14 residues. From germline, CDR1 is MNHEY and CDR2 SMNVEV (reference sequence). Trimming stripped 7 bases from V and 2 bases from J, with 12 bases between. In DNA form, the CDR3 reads TGTGCCAGCATGGCGGGGTATGGCAATCAGCCCCAGCATTTT. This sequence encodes CASMAGYGNQPQHF.